The sequence of this T cell receptor (beta chain) was determined in a study of spatial heterogeneity in lung cancer. Study results and caveats: At resection, ubiquitous expanded tumor TCRs appeared in blood more than at follow-up.

TCRdb independently ran MiXCR on the 5' RACE reads; one entry per CDR3 protein. There are some 83,000 distinct CDR3 sequences in the sample; 15% to 25% occur only once, and roughly 6.2% lies in the top ten. Time point meaning: sample taken at primary tumor resection. Sequencing was performed on whole RNA extracted from tumor and nontumor lung tissue, or from frozen PBMC, and the material was left unsorted. Regarding this clonotype: The antigen remains unidentified.

Trimming cost V 2 bases and J 4 bases, with 14 bases left between them. Germline CDR1 SEHNR, CDR2 FQNEAQ (reference sequence). The CDR3 spans 16 residues. The chain combines TRBV7-9 with TRBJ2-2; possible D gene TRBD2, 5 bases. The TCR originated in a male donor with early-stage non-small cell lung cancer. Material: PBMCs, obtained at surgery. The CDR3 DNA reads TGTGCCAGCAGCTTACGGACTGGTGTATCCACCGGGGAGCTGTTTTTT. The encoded protein is CASSLRTGVSTGELFF. Variable domain in full (rest from reference TRBV7-9 and TRBJ2-2): DTGVSQNPRHKITKRGQNVTFRCDPISEHNRLYWYRQTLGQGPEFLTYFQNEAQLEKSRLLSDRFSAERPKGSFSTLEIQRTEQGDSAMYLCASSLRTGVSTGELFFGEGSRLTVL.